This is a list of T cell receptor beta chains from one sample in a study of T cell responses to AZD1222 COVID-19 vaccine. TCRdb's copy holds only in-frame clones and misses some; the assay was immunoSEQ multiplex PCR. The data show 53,000 or so clones, with 80% to 90% seen just once and less than 9% held by the top ten. Sequencing was performed on peripheral blood, taken 28 days after the second AZD1222 dose. The receptors here all came from an adult who received the AZD1222 COVID-19 vaccine. The CDR3 runs from the conserved cysteine through the conserved F or W. D genes are given only for firm matches. Some rows have no size entry. The others give once, few or many, or a class for an expanded clone.

v_call: TRBV7-9; d_call: NA; clone_size: NA; j_call: TRBJ1-3; cdr3_aa: CVGDLAGNTIYF; cdr3_nt: TGTGTGGGGGATCTTGCTGGAAACACCATATATTTT
v_call: TRBV30; d_call: TRBD1; clone_size: NA; j_call: TRBJ2-1; cdr3_aa: CAWSVGTGLNEQFF; cdr3_nt: TGTGCCTGGAGTGTAGGGACAGGGCTCAATGAGCAGTTCTTC
v_call: TRBV6-6; d_call: TRBD2; clone_size: NA; j_call: TRBJ2-7; cdr3_aa: CASSRLAGGPGEQYF; cdr3_nt: TGTGCCAGCAGTCGCCTAGCGGGAGGGCCCGGCGAGCAGTACTTC
v_call: TRBV28; d_call: NA; clone_size: NA; j_call: TRBJ1-3; cdr3_aa: CASSRTTASGNTIYF; cdr3_nt: TGTGCCAGCAGCAGAACCACAGCTTCAGGAAACACCATATATTTT
v_call: TRBV6-2/TRBV6-3; d_call: TRBD1; clone_size: NA; j_call: TRBJ1-6; cdr3_aa: CASSRTWTGVSPLHF; cdr3_nt: TGTGCCAGCAGCCGTACTTGGACAGGTGTCTCACCCCTCCACTTT
v_call: TRBV19; d_call: TRBD1; clone_size: NA; j_call: TRBJ1-2; cdr3_aa: CASSIVVGQGGTNYGYTF; cdr3_nt: TGTGCCAGTAGTATAGTCGTGGGACAGGGAGGAACTAACTATGGCTACACCTTC
v_call: TRBV3-1/TRBV3-2; d_call: NA; clone_size: NA; j_call: TRBJ2-1; cdr3_aa: CASSSRSYNEQFF; cdr3_nt: TGTGCCAGCAGCTCTCGGTCCTACAATGAGCAGTTCTTC
v_call: TRBV7-6; d_call: NA; clone_size: NA; j_call: TRBJ1-1; cdr3_aa: CASSLSNLRGGRNTEAFF; cdr3_nt: TGTGCCAGCAGCTTGTCGAATCTCCGTGGGGGTCGGAACACTGAAGCTTTCTTT
v_call: TRBV19; d_call: TRBD2; clone_size: NA; j_call: TRBJ2-7; cdr3_aa: CASKPKRDRYEQYF; cdr3_nt: TGTGCCAGTAAACCGAAGCGGGATCGCTACGAGCAGTACTTC
v_call: TRBV5-5; d_call: TRBD2; clone_size: NA; j_call: TRBJ2-1; cdr3_aa: CASSGLAGASSYNEQFF; cdr3_nt: TGTGCCAGCAGTGGACTAGCGGGAGCCAGCTCCTACAATGAGCAGTTCTTC
v_call: TRBV23-1; d_call: NA; clone_size: few; j_call: TRBJ1-6; cdr3_aa: CASNRDGDCSYNSPLHF; cdr3_nt: TGCGCCAGCAACCGAGACGGGGACTGCTCTTATAATTCACCCCTCCACTTT
v_call: TRBV29-1; d_call: NA; clone_size: NA; j_call: TRBJ2-5; cdr3_aa: CSVERAGGKTQYF; cdr3_nt: TGCAGCGTTGAAAGGGCAGGGGGGAAGACCCAGTACTTC
v_call: TRBV4-3; d_call: TRBD2; clone_size: NA; j_call: TRBJ2-7; cdr3_aa: CASSLTSGGDYEQYF; cdr3_nt: TGCGCCAGCAGCCTAACTAGCGGGGGAGATTACGAGCAGTACTTC
v_call: TRBV15; d_call: NA; clone_size: NA; j_call: TRBJ2-1; cdr3_aa: CATSRGPLSSLNEQFF; cdr3_nt: TGTGCCACCAGCAGAGGACCTTTAAGCTCTCTCAATGAGCAGTTCTTC
v_call: TRBV6-5; d_call: TRBD1; clone_size: NA; j_call: TRBJ2-7; cdr3_aa: CASSLTGTAPYEQYF; cdr3_nt: TGTGCCAGCAGCCTTACCGGGACAGCACCCTACGAGCAGTACTTC
v_call: TRBV28; d_call: NA; clone_size: NA; j_call: TRBJ2-7; cdr3_aa: CASSLPLSVGQYF; cdr3_nt: TGTGCCAGCAGTTTACCCCTCTCAGTAGGGCAGTACTTC
v_call: TRBV7-9; d_call: NA; clone_size: NA; j_call: TRBJ2-7; cdr3_aa: CASSLAPESSYEQYF; cdr3_nt: TGTGCCAGCAGCTTAGCCCCAGAATCCTCCTACGAGCAGTACTTC
v_call: TRBV7-3; d_call: NA; clone_size: NA; j_call: TRBJ2-1; cdr3_aa: CASSLSGGSSYNEQFF; cdr3_nt: TGTGCCAGCAGCTTAAGTGGCGGCAGCTCCTACAATGAGCAGTTCTTC
v_call: TRBV15; d_call: NA; clone_size: NA; j_call: TRBJ1-5; cdr3_aa: CATSRGRTRGANQPQHF; cdr3_nt: TGTGCCACCAGCAGAGGACGCACACGAGGGGCCAATCAGCCCCAGCATTTT
v_call: TRBV28; d_call: NA; clone_size: NA; j_call: TRBJ2-3; cdr3_aa: CASSLPQGSDTQYF; cdr3_nt: TGTGCCAGCAGTTTACCGCAGGGGTCGGATACGCAGTATTTT
v_call: TRBV24-1; d_call: TRBD2; clone_size: NA; j_call: TRBJ2-1; cdr3_aa: CATSDFAGGLGNEQFF; cdr3_nt: TGTGCCACCAGTGATTTTGCGGGAGGGCTAGGCAATGAGCAGTTCTTC
v_call: TRBV7-2; d_call: NA; clone_size: NA; j_call: TRBJ2-7; cdr3_aa: CASSLAGGYEQYF; cdr3_nt: TGTGCCAGCAGCTTAGCGGGAGGCTACGAGCAGTACTTC
v_call: TRBV28; d_call: TRBD1; clone_size: NA; j_call: TRBJ1-5; cdr3_aa: CASSDRTGGHQPQHF; cdr3_nt: TGTGCCAGCAGTGACCGGACAGGGGGGCACCAGCCCCAGCATTTT
v_call: TRBV27; d_call: NA; clone_size: NA; j_call: TRBJ2-3; cdr3_aa: CASSSSPGRGTDTQYF; cdr3_nt: TGTGCCAGCAGTTCGTCCCCGGGACGGGGCACAGATACGCAGTATTTT
v_call: TRBV6-5; d_call: NA; clone_size: NA; j_call: TRBJ2-7; cdr3_aa: CASSYSRGSSYEQYF; cdr3_nt: TGTGCCAGCAGTTACTCAAGAGGGTCCTCCTACGAGCAGTACTTC
v_call: TRBV28; d_call: NA; clone_size: once; j_call: TRBJ2-1; cdr3_aa: CASSFDNRDLKFF; cdr3_nt: TGTGCCAGCAGTTTTGATAACCGGGACCTCAAGTTCTTC
v_call: TRBV7-9; d_call: NA; clone_size: NA; j_call: TRBJ2-7; cdr3_aa: CASSSPRGSYEQYF; cdr3_nt: TGTGCCAGCAGTTCCCCCAGGGGTAGCTACGAGCAGTACTTC
v_call: TRBV7-2; d_call: NA; clone_size: once; j_call: TRBJ1-4; cdr3_aa: CASSPPGEKLFF; cdr3_nt: TGTGCCAGCAGCCCGCCGGGTGAAAAACTGTTTTTT
v_call: TRBV19; d_call: NA; clone_size: once; j_call: TRBJ2-2; cdr3_aa: CASSIFSSSGTGELFF; cdr3_nt: TGTGCCAGTAGTATTTTTTCCAGTAGCGGTACCGGGGAGCTGTTTTTT
v_call: TRBV6-2/TRBV6-3; d_call: NA; clone_size: NA; j_call: TRBJ2-3; cdr3_aa: CASSYGYTDTQYF; cdr3_nt: TGTGCCAGCAGTTACGGGTACACAGATACGCAGTATTTT
v_call: TRBV6-5; d_call: NA; clone_size: NA; j_call: TRBJ2-5; cdr3_aa: CASSYSPGKETQYF; cdr3_nt: TGTGCCAGCAGTTACTCCCCAGGAAAAGAGACCCAGTACTTC
v_call: TRBV28; d_call: NA; clone_size: NA; j_call: TRBJ2-5; cdr3_aa: CASSPEEAPQETQYF; cdr3_nt: TGTGCCAGCAGCCCCGAGGAGGCCCCCCAAGAGACCCAGTACTTC
v_call: TRBV5-1; d_call: NA; clone_size: NA; j_call: TRBJ1-2; cdr3_aa: CASSTGGSGGNYGYTF; cdr3_nt: TGCGCCAGCAGCACCGGTGGGAGCGGAGGAAACTATGGCTACACCTTC
v_call: TRBV7-8; d_call: NA; clone_size: once; j_call: TRBJ1-6; cdr3_aa: CASSLGGENSPLHF; cdr3_nt: TGTGCCAGCAGCTTAGGGGGTGAAAATTCACCCCTCCACTTT
v_call: TRBV19; d_call: NA; clone_size: NA; j_call: TRBJ2-7; cdr3_aa: CASSPSSYEQYF; cdr3_nt: TGTGCCAGTAGTCCTAGCTCCTACGAGCAGTACTTC
v_call: TRBV19; d_call: TRBD1; clone_size: NA; j_call: TRBJ2-7; cdr3_aa: CASSRDSLYEQYF; cdr3_nt: TGTGCCAGTAGTCGGGACAGCCTCTACGAGCAGTACTTC